These T cell receptor beta chains were read from a single sample in a study of neoadjuvant anti-PD-1 for oral cavity cancer. Some clones are missing from TCRdb's copy, which holds only in-frame ones; the method was immunoSEQ multiplex PCR. This table has about 81,000 clones, roughly 80% appearing once. The input for sequencing was PBMCs, taken before nivolumab (anti-PD-1) treatment. Receptors originate from a person aged 35-79 years with oral cavity squamous cell carcinoma. CDR3s include the opening cysteine and the closing phenylalanine or tryptophan. Fields, in order: J gene, V gene, clone size, D gene, CDR3 DNA, CDR3 protein. A D gene is named only where the DNA matches it firmly. Not all rows give a size; the values are once, few, many and, for expanded clones, a class.

J: TRBJ1-1; V: TRBV10-1; size: NA; D: NA; DNA: TGCGCCAGCGGAACGAACCGGGCGGGGTCTGAAGCTTTCTTT; CDR3: CASGTNRAGSEAFF
J: TRBJ2-2; V: TRBV11-2; size: NA; D: TRBD2; DNA: TGTGCCAGCAGCCTGGGACTAGCGGGAGTAGGGGGGGAGCTGTTTTTT; CDR3: CASSLGLAGVGGELFF
J: TRBJ2-3; V: TRBV5-6; size: once; D: TRBD2; DNA: TGTGCCAGCAGCGGTGGTTCTAGCGGGGGGGATACGCAGTATTTT; CDR3: CASSGGSSGGDTQYF
J: TRBJ1-2; V: TRBV20-1; size: NA; D: NA; DNA: TGCAGTGCTAGAGCTGGCTATGGCTACACCTTC; CDR3: CSARAGYGYTF
J: TRBJ2-7; V: TRBV7-9; size: NA; D: NA; DNA: TGTGCCAGCAGCTCCCGACAGCGGTCCTACGAGCAGTACTTC; CDR3: CASSSRQRSYEQYF
J: TRBJ1-5; V: TRBV6-1; size: NA; D: NA; DNA: TGTGCCAGCAGTGAAGTATCAGGGACCAGCAATCAGCCCCAGCATTTT; CDR3: CASSEVSGTSNQPQHF
J: TRBJ2-7; V: TRBV5-1; size: NA; D: NA; DNA: TGCGCCAGCAGGAGGGATCCCTACGAGCAGTACTTC; CDR3: CASRRDPYEQYF
J: TRBJ2-1; V: TRBV27; size: few; D: NA; DNA: TGTGCCAGCAGTTTGCGGGGGCCCTACAATGAGCAGTTCTTC; CDR3: CASSLRGPYNEQFF
J: TRBJ1-5; V: TRBV5-1; size: NA; D: NA; DNA: TGCGCCAGCAGCTTGGATGGGGGAAACAATCAGCCCCAGCATTTT; CDR3: CASSLDGGNNQPQHF
J: TRBJ1-2; V: TRBV7-2; size: few; D: TRBD1; DNA: TGTGCCAGCAGCTTAGGACCGGGACAGGGCGATGGCTACACCTTC; CDR3: CASSLGPGQGDGYTF
J: TRBJ1-1; V: TRBV6-1; size: NA; D: TRBD1; DNA: TGTGCCAGCAGTGTTCGGGACAGATGGACGATGAACACTGAAGCTTTCTTT; CDR3: CASSVRDRWTMNTEAFF
J: TRBJ2-2; V: TRBV2; size: NA; D: NA; DNA: TGTGCCTCCCGACACGGGAACACCGGGGAGCTGTTTTTT; CDR3: CASRHGNTGELFF
J: TRBJ2-1; V: TRBV9; size: NA; D: NA; DNA: TGTGCGTCCAGCCTCGGGGGCGGGTATGAGCAGTTCTTC; CDR3: CASSLGGGYEQFF
J: TRBJ1-5; V: TRBV5-6; size: NA; D: NA; DNA: TGTGCCAGCAGCTTGAGAGGGTTTAATCAGCCCCAGCATTTT; CDR3: CASSLRGFNQPQHF
J: TRBJ2-7; V: TRBV7-6; size: NA; D: TRBD1; DNA: TGTGCCAGCAGCTTAATCAGGGGGAGCGAGCAGTACTTC; CDR3: CASSLIRGSEQYF
J: TRBJ2-1; V: TRBV29-1; size: NA; D: TRBD1; DNA: TGCAGCGTTGTCCCGGGACAGGGTCGGGGTACCTACAATGAGCAGTTCTTC; CDR3: CSVVPGQGRGTYNEQFF
J: TRBJ2-1; V: TRBV5-1; size: once; D: TRBD2; DNA: TGCGCCAGCAGCTTCGGCGGGAGACGTCCCAATGAGCAGTTCTTC; CDR3: CASSFGGRRPNEQFF
J: TRBJ2-1; V: TRBV27; size: NA; D: NA; DNA: TGTGCCAGCAGTTCCACTAGTCTCTATGAGCAGTTCTTC; CDR3: CASSSTSLYEQFF
J: TRBJ1-5; V: TRBV19; size: NA; D: TRBD1; DNA: TGTGCCAGTAGGTCTGAGACAGGGGCTAGCAATCAGCCCCAGCATTTT; CDR3: CASRSETGASNQPQHF
J: TRBJ1-1; V: TRBV29-1; size: NA; D: NA; DNA: TGCAGCGCATCACAGGCGGGTTACACTGAAGCTTTCTTT; CDR3: CSASQAGYTEAFF
J: TRBJ2-7; V: TRBV2; size: NA; D: NA; DNA: TGTGCCAGCAAGCAGGTGCGGGGCTACGAGCAGTACTTC; CDR3: CASKQVRGYEQYF
J: TRBJ2-7; V: TRBV11-2; size: NA; D: TRBD1; DNA: TGTGCCAGCAGCTTAGATAGGGGACAGGGCTTCGGGCAGTACTTC; CDR3: CASSLDRGQGFGQYF
J: TRBJ2-7; V: TRBV6-1; size: NA; D: NA; DNA: TGTGCCAGCAGCTTCTCCTACGAGCAGTACTTC; CDR3: CASSFSYEQYF
J: TRBJ2-1; V: TRBV27; size: NA; D: NA; DNA: TGTGCCAGCAGGGGGGAGGCAGGGAAGAATGAGCAGTTCTTC; CDR3: CASRGEAGKNEQFF
J: TRBJ2-2; V: TRBV10-2; size: NA; D: NA; DNA: TGCGCCAGCCGGGGGACAGACTGGAACGGGGAGCTGTTTTTT; CDR3: CASRGTDWNGELFF
J: TRBJ1-2; V: TRBV2; size: NA; D: TRBD1; DNA: TGTGCCAGCAGTGAAACGGGGACAGGAAAGGATGGCTACACCTTC; CDR3: CASSETGTGKDGYTF
J: TRBJ1-2; V: TRBV29-1; size: NA; D: NA; DNA: TGCAGCGTTGAAGACAGATACTATGGCTACACCTTC; CDR3: CSVEDRYYGYTF
J: TRBJ1-1; V: TRBV2; size: NA; D: NA; DNA: TGTGCCAGGCGCCGGGGGGAAACTGAAGCTTTCTTT; CDR3: CARRRGETEAFF
J: TRBJ2-3; V: TRBV10-3; size: NA; D: NA; DNA: TGTGCCATCAGTGATCGACAGGGCACAGATACGCAGTATTTT; CDR3: CAISDRQGTDTQYF
J: TRBJ2-1; V: TRBV11-2; size: NA; D: TRBD2; DNA: TGTGCCAGCAGCTTAGATTGGGCTAGCGGGGGAAATGAGCAGTTCTTC; CDR3: CASSLDWASGGNEQFF
J: TRBJ2-1; V: TRBV6-6; size: NA; D: TRBD2; DNA: TGTGCCAGCAGTAACATAGCGGGAGTGGTCAATGAGCAGTTCTTC; CDR3: CASSNIAGVVNEQFF
J: TRBJ1-2; V: TRBV6-6; size: NA; D: NA; DNA: TGTGCCAGCAGTTACTCGGAAGGGGTCGATGGCTACACCTTC; CDR3: CASSYSEGVDGYTF
J: TRBJ2-7; V: TRBV7-9; size: NA; D: TRBD2; DNA: TGTGCCAGCAGCCCTAGCGGGGGGAACTCCTACGAGCAGTACTTC; CDR3: CASSPSGGNSYEQYF
J: TRBJ1-2; V: TRBV28; size: NA; D: NA; DNA: TGTGCCAGCCTAGGGGGGAACACCTATGGCTACACCTTC; CDR3: CASLGGNTYGYTF
J: TRBJ2-1; V: TRBV27; size: once; D: NA; DNA: TGTGCCAGCAGGACAGGCCCGGATGAGCAGTTCTTC; CDR3: CASRTGPDEQFF
J: TRBJ2-1; V: TRBV7-8; size: NA; D: NA; DNA: TGTGCCAGCAGCTTAGCGGGGGCTACAACCTACAATGAGCAGTTCTTC; CDR3: CASSLAGATTYNEQFF
J: TRBJ2-7; V: TRBV5-1; size: NA; D: NA; DNA: TGCGCCAGCAGCTCCAGACTGGGGGACGAGCAGTACTTC; CDR3: CASSSRLGDEQYF
J: TRBJ2-7; V: TRBV5-1; size: NA; D: NA; DNA: TGCGCCAGCAGTTGGACAGAGGCCCGGTCAGTAGGGATCTACGAGCAGTACTTC; CDR3: CASSWTEARSVGIYEQYF
J: TRBJ2-2; V: TRBV5-4; size: once; D: NA; DNA: TGTGCCAGCAGCTTGGGCACTATAGGAACCGGGGAGCTGTTTTTT; CDR3: CASSLGTIGTGELFF
J: TRBJ1-1; V: TRBV9; size: once; D: NA; DNA: TGTGCCAGCAGCGTAAGGCCCGGGGGGGACACTGAAGCTTTCTTT; CDR3: CASSVRPGGDTEAFF
J: TRBJ1-5; V: TRBV6-1; size: once; D: TRBD1; DNA: TGTGCCAGCAGTGACCGGAACAGGGGAGCAGGTGCGCCCCAGCATTTT; CDR3: CASSDRNRGAGAPQHF
J: TRBJ1-2; V: TRBV5-6; size: NA; D: NA; DNA: TGTGCCAGCAGCCCGGAAGGGGAAAACTATGGCTACACCTTC; CDR3: CASSPEGENYGYTF
J: TRBJ1-1; V: TRBV6-5; size: NA; D: NA; DNA: TGTGCCAGCGGGGACGTTCAGAACACTGAAGCTTTCTTT; CDR3: CASGDVQNTEAFF
J: TRBJ1-2; V: TRBV2; size: NA; D: NA; DNA: TGTGCCAGCAGTGCGGTCCCAAAGGGGATCTATGGCTACACCTTC; CDR3: CASSAVPKGIYGYTF
J: TRBJ1-2; V: TRBV6-6; size: NA; D: NA; DNA: TGTGCCAGCAGTTACGGGCAGGCAGGGTATGGCTACACCTTC; CDR3: CASSYGQAGYGYTF
J: TRBJ1-4; V: TRBV6-5; size: NA; D: NA; DNA: TGTGCCAGCAGTTACTCGGCAGGGTGGGAAAAACTGTTTTTT; CDR3: CASSYSAGWEKLFF
J: TRBJ1-4; V: TRBV30; size: NA; D: NA; DNA: TGTGCCTGGAGTCCCATGGGGGGGCAGAGTGAAAAACTGTTTTTT; CDR3: CAWSPMGGQSEKLFF
J: TRBJ1-1; V: TRBV6-5; size: NA; D: NA; DNA: TGTGCCAGCAGTTACTCGAGGGGACACACTGAAGCTTTCTTT; CDR3: CASSYSRGHTEAFF
J: TRBJ1-5; V: TRBV6-1; size: NA; D: NA; DNA: TGTGCCAGCAGTGACAGGGGTCAGCCCCAGCATTTT; CDR3: CASSDRGQPQHF
J: TRBJ2-5; V: TRBV29-1; size: NA; D: NA; DNA: TGCAGCGTTGACAGTGAGGGAGAGACCCAGTACTTC; CDR3: CSVDSEGETQYF
J: TRBJ1-5; V: TRBV28; size: NA; D: NA; DNA: TGTGCCAGCAGAGCCGGGACAAGGGGAGGTCAGCCCCAGCATTTT; CDR3: CASRAGTRGGQPQHF
J: TRBJ2-7; V: TRBV10-2; size: NA; D: NA; DNA: TGCGCCAGCGGGGAACCTATTTACGAGCAGTACTTC; CDR3: CASGEPIYEQYF
J: TRBJ1-5; V: TRBV29-1; size: few; D: NA; DNA: TGCAGCGTTGCACAGGGCGGATTGCAGCCCCAGCATTTT; CDR3: CSVAQGGLQPQHF
J: TRBJ1-5; V: TRBV21-1; size: NA; D: NA; DNA: TGTGCCAGCACAACAGGGACGGGGCGTAGCAATCAGCCCCAGCATTTT; CDR3: CASTTGTGRSNQPQHF
J: TRBJ2-6; V: TRBV5-1; size: NA; D: NA; DNA: TGCGCCAGCAGCTTGTCGGCAGGGTCTCTGGTGGCCAACGTCCTGACTTTC; CDR3: CASSLSAGSLVANVLTF
J: TRBJ2-1; V: TRBV5-1; size: NA; D: TRBD2; DNA: TGCGCCAGCAGTTTGGGACTAGGGGAGTACAATGAGCAGTTCTTC; CDR3: CASSLGLGEYNEQFF
J: TRBJ2-7; V: TRBV6-5; size: NA; D: NA; DNA: TGTGCCAGCAGCAACCCCCAAGGGATAGGCGAGCAGTACTTC; CDR3: CASSNPQGIGEQYF
J: TRBJ1-3; V: TRBV10-3; size: NA; D: TRBD1; DNA: TGTGCCATCAGTGATAGGACAGGGCTTGCTGGAAACACCATATATTTT; CDR3: CAISDRTGLAGNTIYF
J: TRBJ1-2; V: TRBV5-3; size: few; D: NA; DNA: TGTGCCAGAAATAACAGGGCGGACTATGGCTACACCTTC; CDR3: CARNNRADYGYTF